The present TCR gamma chain was sequenced within a study of gamma-delta T cells after stem cell transplantation listed by TCRdb under 2016. For this clone: It has no known antigen specificity. The sample holds no much larger clone one base away, and base qualities are not on file. Other DNA sequences within the sample encode an identical CDR3.

CDR1 and CDR2 are read off the germline V gene as VENAVY and YDSYNSRV. The V end gives up 4 bases and the J end 1 base, leaving 4 bases in the junction not matched to a gene. Measured from the cysteine to the phenylalanine, the CDR3 is 13 residues long. The retained sequence is limited to the CDR3, 39 bases, with the frame set at the first base. The library was built by means of RT-PCR. Reads for this sample came from an Illumina MiSeq. Identical DNA sequences were merged into single rows after TCRdb reprocessed the public reads with CATT. Recorded for this sample are about 4,800 gamma-chain clones; roughly a fifth of them occurred a single time. The biggest ten clones account for approximately 3.5% of the sample.

The material sequenced was gamma-delta T cells. This receptor was obtained from a human donor. It is not recorded whose cells these are; they may come from a transplant donor. This receptor chain uses TRGV8 and TRGJ1 or TRGJ2. The CDR3 reads as follows: CATWDQNYYKKLF. The nucleotide sequence reads TGTGCCACCTGGGACCAAAATTATTATAAGAAACTCTTT.